The source of this T cell receptor beta chain is a study of CD8+CD57+ T cells in acquired aplastic anemia. Study context: Healthy donors gave around 9.9 million reads on average for CD4+ cells. Study-level points and caveats: Patients and controls shared 25 to 30 CD8+ CDR3 sequences, which appeared highly expressed in patients and within their immunodominant clones.

This clonotype has ten or more counts. Its antigen is as yet unknown. The study profiled TCR beta VDJ and CDR3 using genomic DNA as template. TCRdb processed the reads anew with MiXCR; each CDR3 protein has one entry. The sample has tens of thousands of distinct CDR3 sequences; about half are singletons. The sample consisted of sorted CD4+, CD8+, or CD8+CD57+ T cells (not recorded which) from PBMCs. This clonotype was sampled from a human donor in good health, serving as a control.

The CDR3 sequence: CSARDPGSYEQYF. DNA of the CDR3: TGCAGTGCTAGAGATCCAGGGTCCTACGAGCAGTACTTC. The rearrangement uses TRBV20-1 and TRBJ2-7; weak D call: TRBD1 (5 bases). The CDR3 sequence is 13 residues long. V gave up 0 bases and J gave up 1 base, with 7 bases separating them. Germline V gene lookup returns CDR1 DFQATT and CDR2 SNEGSKA (reference sequence).